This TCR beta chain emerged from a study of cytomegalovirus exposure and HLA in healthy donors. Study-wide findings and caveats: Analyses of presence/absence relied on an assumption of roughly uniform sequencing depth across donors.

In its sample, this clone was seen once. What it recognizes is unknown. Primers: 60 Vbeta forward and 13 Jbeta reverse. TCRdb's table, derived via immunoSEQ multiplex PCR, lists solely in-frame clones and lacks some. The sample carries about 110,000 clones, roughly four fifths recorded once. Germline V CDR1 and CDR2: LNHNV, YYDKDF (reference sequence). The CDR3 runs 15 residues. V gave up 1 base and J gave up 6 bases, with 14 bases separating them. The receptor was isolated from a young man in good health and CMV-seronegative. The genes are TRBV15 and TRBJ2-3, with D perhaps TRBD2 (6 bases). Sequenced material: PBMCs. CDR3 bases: TGTGCCACCAGCAGAGTAGGGCCAGGGAGGGATACGCAGTATTTT. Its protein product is CATSRVGPGRDTQYF.